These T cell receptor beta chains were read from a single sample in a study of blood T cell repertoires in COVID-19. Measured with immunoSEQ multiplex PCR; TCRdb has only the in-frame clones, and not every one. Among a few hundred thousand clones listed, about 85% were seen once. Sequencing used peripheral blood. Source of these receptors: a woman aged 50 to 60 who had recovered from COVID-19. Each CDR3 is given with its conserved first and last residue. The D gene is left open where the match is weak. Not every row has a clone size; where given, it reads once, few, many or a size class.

CDR3 protein: CASSSAGTGPSGYTF
CDR3 DNA: TGTGCCAGCTCATCGGCTGGGACAGGGCCGTCGGGCTACACCTTC
J gene: TRBJ1-2
V gene: TRBV28
clone size: .
D gene: TRBD1

CDR3 protein: CATHRYGYTF
CDR3 DNA: TGTGCCACCCACAGATATGGCTACACCTTC
J gene: TRBJ1-2
V gene: TRBV28
clone size: .
D gene: .

CDR3 protein: CASSLAPQLAGGGYEQFF
CDR3 DNA: TGTGCCAGCAGCTTGGCTCCTCAACTAGCGGGGGGAGGGTATGAGCAGTTCTTC
J gene: TRBJ2-1
V gene: TRBV7-2
clone size: few
D gene: TRBD2

CDR3 protein: CASSVGPGQGNGYTF
CDR3 DNA: TGTGCCAGCAGCGTAGGGCCGGGACAGGGAAATGGCTACACCTTC
J gene: TRBJ1-2
V gene: TRBV9
clone size: .
D gene: TRBD1

CDR3 protein: CAWSVVSASSQYF
CDR3 DNA: TGTGCCTGGAGTGTAGTCTCGGCTAGTTCGCAGTATTTT
J gene: TRBJ2-3
V gene: TRBV30
clone size: once
D gene: .

CDR3 protein: CASENLRNEQFF
CDR3 DNA: TGTGCCAGCGAGAACTTGAGGAATGAGCAGTTCTTC
J gene: TRBJ2-1
V gene: TRBV9
clone size: .
D gene: .

CDR3 protein: CSASNKDRGTEAFF
CDR3 DNA: TGCAGTGCTAGTAATAAGGACAGGGGCACTGAAGCTTTCTTT
J gene: TRBJ1-1
V gene: TRBV20-1
clone size: .
D gene: TRBD1

CDR3 protein: CASSFGREKAEQFF
CDR3 DNA: TGTGCCAGCAGCTTCGGGCGGGAGAAGGCTGAGCAGTTCTTC
J gene: TRBJ2-1
V gene: TRBV7-2
clone size: .
D gene: TRBD2

CDR3 protein: CASSYLLTSGIKYNEQFF
CDR3 DNA: TGTGCCAGCAGTTACCTACTCACTAGCGGGATTAAATACAATGAGCAGTTCTTC
J gene: TRBJ2-1
V gene: TRBV6-2/TRBV6-3
clone size: .
D gene: TRBD2

CDR3 protein: CASSLVAGSTDTQYF
CDR3 DNA: TGCGCCAGCAGCTTGGTTGCAGGGAGCACAGATACGCAGTATTTT
J gene: TRBJ2-3
V gene: TRBV5-1
clone size: .
D gene: .

CDR3 protein: CASSPTGTGLNQPQHF
CDR3 DNA: TGTGCCAGCAGCCCTACCGGGACAGGGCTAAATCAGCCCCAGCATTTT
J gene: TRBJ1-5
V gene: TRBV6-2/TRBV6-3
clone size: .
D gene: TRBD1

CDR3 protein: CASSLREGPYEQYF
CDR3 DNA: TGTGCCAGCAGTTTACGGGAGGGCCCCTACGAGCAGTACTTC
J gene: TRBJ2-7
V gene: TRBV27
clone size: .
D gene: TRBD2

CDR3 protein: CASSKDTNTEAFF
CDR3 DNA: TGTGCCAGCAGCAAGGACACGAACACTGAAGCTTTCTTT
J gene: TRBJ1-1
V gene: TRBV11-2
clone size: .
D gene: .

CDR3 protein: CASSVTGDGTDTQYF
CDR3 DNA: TGTGCCAGCAGCGTTACAGGGGACGGAACAGATACGCAGTATTTT
J gene: TRBJ2-3
V gene: TRBV9
clone size: .
D gene: TRBD1

CDR3 protein: CASSLVNGNTEAFF
CDR3 DNA: TGTGCCAGCAGCTTGGTTAACGGGAACACTGAAGCTTTCTTT
J gene: TRBJ1-1
V gene: TRBV5-4
clone size: .
D gene: .

CDR3 protein: CASSQDSSGNQPQHF
CDR3 DNA: TGCGCCAGCAGCCAAGATTCCAGTGGCAATCAGCCCCAGCATTTT
J gene: TRBJ1-5
V gene: TRBV4-3
clone size: .
D gene: .

CDR3 protein: CASSLIGGQVYYGYTF
CDR3 DNA: TGTGCCAGCAGCTTAATAGGAGGGCAGGTCTACTATGGCTACACCTTC
J gene: TRBJ1-2
V gene: TRBV7-2
clone size: few
D gene: .

CDR3 protein: CASSSRQGSSGNTIYF
CDR3 DNA: TGTGCCAGCAGCTCTCGACAGGGCTCCTCTGGAAACACCATATATTTT
J gene: TRBJ1-3
V gene: TRBV7-2
clone size: .
D gene: TRBD1

CDR3 protein: CTSSDRELGANVLTF
CDR3 DNA: TGTACCAGCAGCGACAGGGAACTTGGGGCCAACGTCCTGACTTTC
J gene: TRBJ2-6
V gene: TRBV9
clone size: .
D gene: TRBD1

CDR3 protein: CASSAPGAGKQYF
CDR3 DNA: TGTGCCAGCAGTGCCCCTGGGGCCGGTAAGCAGTACTTC
J gene: TRBJ2-7
V gene: TRBV27
clone size: .
D gene: .